Included here is one T cell receptor beta chain sequence, with context. The PCR ran on 60 Vbeta and 13 Jbeta primers. The protocol was immunoSEQ multiplex PCR, while the TCRdb copy is restricted to in-frame clones and leaves out a portion. The data hold some 100,000 clones, with 60% to 75% observed a single time. The sample belongs to a study of cytomegalovirus exposure and HLA in healthy donors. J gave up 8 bases and V 4 bases, and 10 bases lay outside the gene matches. Germline values: CDR1 SEHNR, CDR2 FQNEAQ (reference sequence). The CDR3 contains 15 residues. This sequence joins TRBV7-9 and TRBJ2-1; 8 nucleotides match TRBD2. The receptor's source is a woman aged 40 to 50 in good health and CMV-seronegative. Sequencing input: PBMCs. The chain's CDR3 is CASSSGTSFAHEQFF. The CDR3 DNA reads as TGTGCCAGCAGCTCCGGGACTAGTTTCGCGCATGAGCAGTTCTTC.